The source of this TCR beta chain is a study of cytomegalovirus exposure and HLA in healthy donors. Study-level results: Most TCR beta V segments were productive about 90% or about 30% of the time in an earlier analysis.

The CDR3 consists of 17 residues. Trimming left V 4 bases short and J 5 bases short, with 22 bases between. Germline-derived CDR1 and CDR2 are SGHNT and YYREEE (reference sequence). Comments on this clone: Its antigen is currently unknown.

Use of 60 Vbeta and 13 Jbeta primers characterized the PCR. Sequencing was performed with immunoSEQ multiplex PCR; in TCRdb, only in-frame clones are kept and a portion is missing. The data contain some 130,000 clones, approximately 80% of them seen just once; the ten biggest clones take up roughly 2%. The sequenced sample consisted of PBMCs. The TCR sequence derives from a man in his thirties or forties in good health and CMV-seronegative. The J gene is TRBJ1-3, the V gene TRBV5-4; a possible D gene is TRBD1 (5 bases). The chain's CDR3 is CASSAAPGRGVRNTIYF. DNA of the CDR3: TGTGCCAGCAGCGCTGCCCCGGGGAGGGGAGTTCGAAACACCATATATTTT.